Sequencing of this T cell receptor (beta chain) was carried out in a study of blood T cell repertoires in COVID-19 (dated by TCRdb to about 2020). About the study as a whole: Samples covering the acute and convalescent phases of COVID-19 were provided by collaborators in the United States, Italy and Spain. HLA class I and class II types, where available, came from metadata supplied by the sample provider rather than from assay-based typing. The material from the prospective study consisted of cDNA or gDNA derived from T cells, B-cell-depleted T cells, or PBMCs. A freely available public database, intended as a resource for researchers studying the immune response to SARS-CoV-2, is where the repertoires were released. Samples came from the ongoing ImmuneRACE study (first 160 participants) plus 1,254 subjects from 6 global collaborators. Sample metadata almost always included a de-identified subject ID, COVID-19 status, age in years and sex. The dataset comprised deeply sampled blood TCRbeta repertoires from subjects exposed to, actively infected with, or recovered from COVID-19. What the research found in general, with its limitations: The quantity of clinical and demographic metadata differed by source and by participant and was supplied without curation.

The immunoSEQ Assay, a bias-controlled multiplex PCR, was used to amplify TCRbeta CDR3 regions from genomic DNA. The study's processing was this. Nucleated cell counts per sample were estimated from amplification of reference gene primers within the assay. Sequence reads were collapsed and filtered to measure the absolute abundance of every unique TCRbeta CDR3 rearrangement. For each sample, productive Simpson clonality was calculated as the square root of Simpson's diversity index over productive rearrangements. This is the immuneACCESS table as TCRdb keeps it, with only in-frame sequences that have V and J called. A part of the clones is gone; compared with another copy, unresolved V genes explain less than half, and the rest is unexplained. The D gene and trimming were derived from the DNA, and the V and J assignments and clone size from that table. The sample yields 90,000 to 120,000 clones; approximately 86% were counted once. The leading ten clones occupy 2% to 3% of the sample.

V and J are trimmed by 4 bases and 6 bases, and the gene matches miss 13 bases of the junction. From a lookup of the germline V gene, CDR1 and CDR2 are MNHNS and SASEGT. The CDR3, from cysteine to phenylalanine, totals 16 residues. Only the CDR3 part of the read is kept: 48 bases, read in frame from the first base. Notes on this clone: Its binding antigen is unknown. No much larger clonotype is one base removed from it; base qualities were not supplied.

Participants in the prospective study were enrolled through a virtual design, were aged about 18 to 90 years, and lived in approximately 25 United States geographic areas. Cohort assignment in the prospective study relied on participant-reported clinical history from a screening survey and a study questionnaire. For ImmuneRACE Cohort 3, a participant was defined as recovered based on two consecutive negative NP/OP PCR tests, clearance by a healthcare professional, or resolution of symptoms. Mobile phlebotomists in the prospective study collected whole blood, serum and a nasopharyngeal or oropharyngeal swab from every participant. Prospective study participants could optionally give additional blood draws and questionnaires over an approximately two-month period. Blood samples from the prospective study were shipped frozen or at room temperature prior to DNA extraction.

Sequencing input: PBMCs or T cells enriched from blood (not recorded which). The chain is encoded by TRBV6-1 joined to TRBJ2-5; 8 middle bases align to TRBD2. The sequence was collected from a woman aged 50 to 60 who had recovered from COVID-19. The CDR3 protein sequence reads: CASSGLGGGRGKTQYF. The nucleotide sequence is given as TGTGCCAGCAGTGGTCTTGGCGGGGGGAGAGGAAAGACCCAGTACTTC.